This record covers a single T cell receptor beta chain. Antigen specificity is unknown. One end of the junction is discordant with germline, which a read error may explain. These data belong to a study of OX40 agonist ivuxolimab in advanced cancers. Whole-study context: An anti-OX40 (CD134) antibody with agonistic activity, ivuxolimab, was administered to patients.

Findings and limits, study-wide: Among the least clonally expanded were partial responders at 0.1-3.0 mg/kg. At 0.1 to 3.0 mg/kg and by week 6, clonal expansion occurred in CD4+ and CD8+ blood T cells. Normalized T-cell clonal expansion was also low in some nonresponders.

Some clones are missing from TCRdb's copy, which holds only in-frame ones; the method was immunoSEQ multiplex PCR. Of 65,000 to 95,000 clones in the sample, approximately 82% were seen once. This clonotype was obtained from an adult with an advanced solid tumor such as melanoma, head and neck, liver or kidney cancer. The specimen comprised CD4+ or CD8+ T cells sorted from blood, sampled in a trial of the OX40 agonist ivuxolimab.

CDR3 nucleotides: TGCGCCAGCAGCCCCGGGACAGGGAGCGCCAGCACCGGGGAGCTGGTTTTT. Protein product: CASSPGTGSASTGELVF. This chain joins TRBV5-1 and TRBJ2-2; 9 bases agree with TRBD1. The CDR3 is made up of 17 amino acids. CDR1 is SGHRS, CDR2 YFSETQ, per germline.